Listed below are T cell receptor beta chains from one sample, sequenced in a study of blood T cells in healthy people across ages. One entry per CDR3 protein results from TCRdb running MiXCR on the 5' RACE reads. The sample comprises 1.5 million to 2 million distinct CDR3 sequences, 30% to 35% of which are singletons, and approximately 10% rests with the top ten. Source material: blood. These receptors were taken from a woman aged 25 to 45 in good health. CDR3s leave out the opening cysteine and the closing phenylalanine or tryptophan.

j_call v_call cdr3_aa
TRBJ2-5 TRBV27 ASSLRGSPGETQY
TRBJ2-7 TRBV4-2 ASSPLVGRVDEQY
TRBJ2-3 TRBV12-3/TRBV12-4 ASSFLGADTQY
TRBJ2-3 TRBV10-3 ATTGRLITDTQY
TRBJ1-1 TRBV12-3/TRBV12-4 ASSDNYRGTEAF
TRBJ1-2 TRBV29-1 SVGDRVNGCT
TRBJ2-7 TRBV7-2 ASSTAGQFGQY
TRBJ2-4 TRBV5-1 ASSLGGRELNIQY
TRBJ2-1 TRBV4-1 ASSQVSGGTYDEQF
TRBJ2-7 TRBV27 ASSPMVTGASYEQY
TRBJ2-1 TRBV7-3 ASSLNGELSYNEQF
TRBJ2-1 TRBV30 AWSSIGAMF
TRBJ2-3 TRBV7-9 ASSLVQDWTITDTQY